The 22 T cell receptor beta chains given below trace back to one sample, sequenced in a study of blood T cell repertoires in COVID-19. Only in-frame clones appear in the TCRdb table, and some are missing; sequencing was by immunoSEQ multiplex PCR. The data show some 150,000 clones, over 75% seen once. The sample taken for sequencing was PBMCs or T cells enriched from blood (not recorded which). Receptor source: a woman between 25 and 40 years old with acute COVID-19.

The chain combines TRBV28 with TRBJ1-5; 8 nucleotides line up with TRBD1. The CDR3 extends over 13 amino acids. Germline V gene lookup returns CDR1 MDHEN and CDR2 SYDVKM. Unmatched junction bases numbered 9, after V lost 6 bases and J lost 11 bases. The CDR3: CASRAQGAVAQHF. The CDR3 nucleotides read TGTGCCAGCAGGGCCCAGGGGGCTGTAGCCCAGCATTTT.

As concerns this clone: Relative to the germline gene, one junction end is altered; a read error may explain this. The chain couples TRBV4-2 to TRBJ1-2; 7 nucleotides match TRBD1. Germline loops: CDR1 LGHNA, CDR2 YNFKEQ. The CDR3 has 16 amino acids. CDR3 region: CASSEGGRQGNFGYTF. DNA of the CDR3: TGTGCCAGCAGCGAAGGGGGTCGACAGGGAAACTTTGGCTACACCTTC.

This clone was counted once. The V gene is TRBV28, the J gene TRBJ2-5, with D perhaps matching TRBD2 (6 bases). Germline V CDR1 and CDR2: MDHEN, SYDVKM. Between the trimmed V and J ends, which lost 0 bases and 1 base, there was a span of 6 bases. CDR3 length equals 14 residues. The CDR3 DNA follows: TGTGCCAGCAGTTTATGGACTAGCCAAGAGACCCAGTACTTC. It translates to CASSLWTSQETQYF. Full variable domain (outside the CDR3, taken from reference TRBV28 and TRBJ2-5): DVKVTQSSRYLVKRTGEKVFLECVQDMDHENMFWYRQDPGLGLRLIYFSYDVKMKEKGDIPEGYSVSREKKERFSLILESASTNQTSMYLCASSLWTSQETQYFGPGTRLLVL.

J is TRBJ2-2 and V is TRBV15, with D possibly TRBD1 on 6 matching bases. Germline-derived CDR1 and CDR2 are LNHNV and YYDKDF (reference sequence). V was clipped by 4 bases and J by 1 base, with 10 bases between them. The CDR3 extends over 15 amino acids. The CDR3 bases are TGTGCCACCAGCAAGATACAGGGGAACACCGGGGAGCTGTTTTTT. Translation gives CATSKIQGNTGELFF.

This rearrangement joins TRBV6-2 or TRBV6-3 to TRBJ2-5; TRBD1 aligns across 9 bases. Germline CDR1 is MNHEY and CDR2 is SVGEGT. Trimming removed 5 bases from V and 4 bases from J; junction bases left unmatched: 8. The CDR3 is made up of 15 amino acids. The CDR3 DNA follows: TGTGCCAGCAGTAGGAGAGGGACAGGGAGAGAGACCCAGTACTTC. Protein sequence: CASSRRGTGRETQYF.

The V and J genes are TRBV27 and TRBJ1-2, with 7 bases fitting TRBD1. Germline CDR1 reads MNHEY; CDR2 reads SMNVEV (reference sequence). The CDR3 spans 15 residues. The V gene end was trimmed by 3 bases and the J gene end by 4 bases; junction bases not matched to a gene: 8. This chain's CDR3 is CASSFNRGPGYGYTF. The CDR3, as DNA: TGTGCCAGCAGTTTCAACAGGGGCCCTGGCTATGGCTACACCTTC.

This chain uses TRBV30 with TRBJ1-2; possibly TRBD1 for D (6 bases). V lost 4 bases and J 4 bases, leaving 19 bases between the germline ends. This CDR3 has 15 residues. Per the germline V gene, CDR1 is GTSNPN and CDR2 is SVGIG (reference sequence). CDR3 sequence: CAWNRDTGNSYGYTF. The CDR3 nucleotides are TGTGCCTGGAATAGGGATACAGGGAATAGCTATGGCTACACCTTC.

This clone was seen more than once but under ten times. This rearrangement joins TRBV5-1 to TRBJ1-1; the match to TRBD1 covers 10 bases. Germline assignment: CDR1 SGHRS and CDR2 YFSETQ. The CDR3 is 15 residues long. The junction had 2 bases not matched to a gene; V was cut back by 2 bases and J by 1 base. The chain's CDR3 is CASSLGQGGNTEAFF. As DNA, the CDR3 is TGCGCCAGCAGCTTAGGACAGGGGGGGAACACTGAAGCTTTCTTT.

Comment on this clone: The identical CDR3 is also encoded by other nucleotide sequences in the sample. This rearrangement joins TRBV9 to TRBJ1-2; D is uncertain. V lost 3 bases, J lost 3 bases, and 3 bases lay in between. Germline V gene lookup returns CDR1 SGDLS and CDR2 YYNGEE. The CDR3 has 11 amino acids. CDR3 sequence reads: CASSADYGYTF. The CDR3 DNA follows: TGTGCCAGCAGCGCCGACTATGGCTACACCTTC.

This sequence joins TRBV5-6 and TRBJ1-6; D possibly corresponds to TRBD1 (6 bases). This CDR3 is 14 amino acids long. The ends were cut back, 4 bases at V and 4 bases at J, with 9 bases in the middle. Germline-derived CDR1 and CDR2 are SGHDT and YYEEEE. The CDR3 region has the DNA TGTGCCAGCAGCGCTGGGACATATAATTCACCCCTCCACTTT. This codes for CASSAGTYNSPLHF.

The chain employs TRBV19 and TRBJ1-1, with D tentatively TRBD1 (5 bases). Trimming left V 3 bases short and J 1 base short, with 27 bases between. There are 20 residues in the CDR3. Germline assignment: CDR1 LNHDA and CDR2 SQIVND (reference sequence). As DNA, the CDR3 is TGTGCCAGTAGTATCCCGCGGATTATTCTGGACACAGATCAGAACACTGAAGCTTTCTTT. As protein: CASSIPRIILDTDQNTEAFF.

The chain employs TRBV28 and TRBJ1-4, with D unresolved. Germline V lookup: CDR1 MDHEN, CDR2 SYDVKM. This CDR3 has 12 residues. V lost 6 bases and J lost 10, with 12 bases in between. The DNA for the CDR3 is TGTGCCAGCAGCCCCCCCCGCGGAAAACTGTTTTTT. Translation gives CASSPPRGKLFF.

The chain links TRBV30 to TRBJ2-6; tentatively, D is TRBD2 (6 bases). CDR3 length: 16 amino acids. The V gene lost 1 base and the J gene lost 0 bases, with 10 bases spanning the gap. Germline V gene data show CDR1 as GTSNPN and CDR2 as SVGIG (reference sequence). CDR3 bases: TGTGCCTGGAGTGCGGGACTCAACTCTGGGGCCAACGTCCTGACTTTC. It specifies CAWSAGLNSGANVLTF.

The chain employs TRBV7-9 and TRBJ2-5; 7 positions match TRBD1. CDR1 is SEHNR, CDR2 FQNEAQ, per germline (reference sequence). V shed 6 bases, J shed 5 bases, and the junction held 6 bases outside the gene matches. CDR3 length: 13 residues. The DNA of the CDR3 is TGTGCCAGCAGTAACGGACAGGTGGAGACCCAGTACTTC. It translates to CASSNGQVETQYF. Full variable domain (rest looked up from reference TRBV7-9 and TRBJ2-5): DTGVSQNPRHKITKRGQNVTFRCDPISEHNRLYWYRQTLGQGPEFLTYFQNEAQLEKSRLLSDRFSAERPKGSFSTLEIQRTEQGDSAMYLCASSNGQVETQYFGPGTRLLVL.

J is TRBJ2-2 and V is TRBV24-1; 8 bases line up with TRBD1. Germline assignment: CDR1 KGHDR and CDR2 SFDVKD. This CDR3 has 15 amino acids. V shed 5 bases and J 5 bases; nucleotides not matched to a gene: 6. The CDR3, as DNA: TGTGCCACCAGTGCGGAGGACAGGGATACCGGGGAGCTGTTTTTT. Its translation is CATSAEDRDTGELFF.

Remarks on this clone: This sample also contains other DNA sequences that code for the same CDR3. The chain uses TRBV27 and TRBJ1-5; D is unclear. The germline V gene has CDR1 MNHEY and CDR2 SMNVEV (reference sequence). CDR3 length: 14 residues. V lost 3 bases and J lost 2, with 8 bases in between. The CDR3 here is CASSFVGGNQPQHF. The CDR3 DNA reads as TGTGCCAGCAGTTTTGTGGGAGGCAATCAGCCCCAGCATTTT.

This clone has only a few counts. The chain links TRBV2 to TRBJ1-5; D call uncertain. V dropped 5 bases and J dropped 0 bases, with 14 bases sitting between them. The germline CDR1 and CDR2 sequences are SNHLY and FYNNEI. The CDR3 covers 16 residues. CDR3: CASSSSSGASNQPQHF. The CDR3 DNA reads as TGTGCCAGCAGTTCAAGCTCCGGAGCTAGCAATCAGCCCCAGCATTTT.

The chain joins TRBV27 to TRBJ1-1, with 7 bases identical to TRBD1. Germline V gene sequence: CDR1 MNHEY, CDR2 SMNVEV (reference sequence). The V gene end was trimmed by 5 bases and the J gene end by 1 base; junction bases not matched to a gene: 4. This CDR3 comprises 14 residues. CDR3 sequence: CASSEHRGNTEAFF. CDR3 nucleotides: TGTGCCAGCAGTGAACACAGGGGGAACACTGAAGCTTTCTTT.

The J gene is TRBJ2-3, the V gene TRBV20-1, with no clear D. Trimming took 2 bases from V and 7 from J, leaving 7 bases between them. The CDR3 runs 11 residues. CDR1 DFQATT and CDR2 SNEGSKA come from the germline V gene (reference sequence). This CDR3 is CSARTANTQYF. The CDR3 coding sequence is TGCAGTGCTAGAACTGCAAATACGCAGTATTTT.

This chain joins TRBV18 and TRBJ2-1, with 8 bases identical to TRBD1. With 8 bases clipped from V and 8 bases from J, the junction kept 5 bases outside the gene matches. The CDR3 has 12 residues. CDR1 is KGHSH and CDR2 is LQKENI in the germline V gene. The CDR3 reads CASNRGVDEQFF. DNA for the CDR3: TGTGCCAGCAACAGGGGGGTCGATGAGCAGTTCTTC.

The chain uses TRBV19 and TRBJ1-1; D gene ambiguous. Between the trimmed V and J ends, which lost 6 bases and 5 bases, there was a span of 16 bases. CDR3 size: 14 residues. Germline-derived CDR1 and CDR2 are LNHDA and SQIVND (reference sequence). The CDR3 nucleotides are TGTGCCAGTAGCACACCTCAGGTGGCAACTGAAGCTTTCTTT. It yields the protein CASSTPQVATEAFF.

Here the CDR3 reads CASSVRTGGDEQFF. CDR3 in DNA: TGTGCCAGCAGCGTTCGGACAGGGGGGGATGAGCAGTTCTTC. The chain links TRBV11-3 to TRBJ2-1; 10 bases match TRBD1. The V gene's germline CDR1 is SGHNT and CDR2 YENEEA. J was trimmed by 8 bases and V by 5 bases; bases with no gene match: 6. This CDR3 is 14 amino acids long.